The 14 T cell receptor beta chains below come from one sample, sequenced in a study of T cell repertoires in cytomegalovirus infection. No antigen has been assigned to these receptors. Each CDR3 protein gets one entry after TCRdb re-called the reads with MiXCR. The sample lists some 590,000 distinct CDR3 sequences, under 45% occurring once. Sequenced here: cultured PBMCs, sampled from culture after CMV antigen stimulation. The receptor set was obtained from a human donor in good health (CMV status not recorded). Some clones in this sample may be carry-over from other donors' samples.

The CDR3 sequence: CASSQGELRYEQYF. The CDR3 bases are TGTGCCAGCAGCCAAGGGGAGCTGAGGTACGAGCAGTACTTC. The rearrangement joins TRBV11-2 to TRBJ2-7; D tentatively reads TRBD1 or TRBD2 (5 bases each). V was pared by 5 bases and J by 4 bases, with 15 bases between. Germline V lookup: CDR1 SGHAT, CDR2 FQNNGV. This CDR3 region has 14 residues. The variable domain in full, completed from reference TRBV11-2 and TRBJ2-7, reads EAGVAQSPRYKIIEKRQSVAFWCNPISGHATLYWYQQILGQGPKLLIQFQNNGVVDDSQLPKDRFSAERLKGVDSTLKIQPAKLEDSAVYLCASSQGELRYEQYFGPGTRLTVT.

The chain couples TRBV2 to TRBJ2-1, with a tentative D call TRBD2 (5 bases). V was pared by 8 bases and J by 4 bases, with 15 bases between. This CDR3 region has 14 residues. Looked up from germline, CDR1 is SNHLY and CDR2 is FYNNEI. The CDR3 DNA reads as TGTGCCAGCGGGCCGAGGGCCTCATACAATGAGCAGTTCTTC. Protein sequence: CASGPRASYNEQFF.

The chain links TRBV7-2 to TRBJ2-7; 8 nucleotides align to TRBD2. The CDR3 spans 15 residues. V dropped 2 bases and J dropped 3; count of bases not matched to a gene: 6. The germline gives CDR1 SGHTA, CDR2 FQGNSA. CDR3 in amino acids: CASSLSGGLNYEQYF. CDR3 sequence (DNA): TGTGCCAGCAGCTTAAGCGGGGGACTAAACTACGAGCAGTACTTC.

The chain carries TRBV7-8 and TRBJ2-7, with a weak D call TRBD1 (5 bases). CDR1 and CDR2 from the germline V gene are SGHVS and FQNEAQ. The CDR3 consists of 13 residues. Trimming removed 7 bases at V and 2 bases at J, with 12 bases between. For the CDR3, the DNA is TGTGCCAGCACACGACAGTTTCCCTACGAGCAGTACTTC. Encoded protein: CASTRQFPYEQYF.

The sample holds a few counts of this clonotype. The chain links TRBV12-3 or TRBV12-4 to TRBJ1-6, with D tentatively TRBD1 (6 bases). Trimming cost V 5 bases and J 14 bases, with 13 bases left between them. CDR3 size: 12 residues. The chain's CDR3 is CASSRDTQTLHF. In nucleotides, the CDR3 is TGTGCCAGCAGTCGGGACACCCAGACCCTCCACTTT.

The chain combines TRBV7-2 with TRBJ2-2, with D unclear. V gave up 3 bases and J gave up 5 bases, with 7 bases separating them. The CDR3 sequence is 13 residues long. Germline assignment: CDR1 SGHTA and CDR2 FQGNSA. The CDR3 DNA is TGTGCCAGCAGCTTGAAGGGAACCGGGGAGCTGTTTTTT. Translation: CASSLKGTGELFF.

The chain uses TRBV4-1 and TRBJ2-3; 9 nucleotides match TRBD2. The CDR3 consists of 17 residues. The V and J ends lost 4 bases and 2 bases, in that order; junction bases with no gene match: 10. The germline CDR1 and CDR2 sequences are MGHRA and YSYEKL. The CDR3 protein is CASSRPGASGDTDTQYF. CDR3 sequence (DNA): TGCGCCAGCAGCCGACCAGGGGCTAGCGGGGACACAGATACGCAGTATTTT.

The CDR3 loop is CATRGQALLNSPLHF. Here the CDR3 DNA reads TGTGCCACCAGGGGACAGGCCTTGCTTAATTCACCCCTCCACTTT. The V and J genes are TRBV15 and TRBJ1-6, with 8 bases that match TRBD1. V was pared by 6 bases and J by 6 bases, with 7 bases of the junction left unmatched. The germline V gene encodes CDR1 LNHNV and CDR2 YYDKDF (reference sequence). The CDR3 sequence is 15 residues long.

The chain joins TRBV20-1 to TRBJ2-1, with D unclear. Germline V gene sequence: CDR1 DFQATT, CDR2 SNEGSKA (reference sequence). CDR3 length equals 15 residues. V lost 0 bases, J lost 2 bases, and 11 bases lay in between. The CDR3 loop reads CSARDLWAAYNEQFF. The CDR3 DNA is TGCAGTGCTAGAGATCTCTGGGCCGCCTACAATGAGCAGTTCTTC.

The gene calls are TRBV2 and TRBJ2-5; 13 bases are a match to TRBD2. V gave up 7 bases and J gave up 5 bases; unmatched junction bases: 4. Germline V gene lookup returns CDR1 SNHLY and CDR2 FYNNEI. The CDR3 contains 14 residues. Here the CDR3 DNA reads TGTGCCAGCAAAGGACTAGCGGGGGTGGAGACCCAGTACTTC. Protein: CASKGLAGVETQYF.

This clonotype was observed a handful of times. The rearrangement links TRBV7-2 to TRBJ1-1; tentatively, D is TRBD1 (6 bases). CDR1 and CDR2 (germline): SGHTA, FQGNSA. The CDR3 spans 12 residues. Trimming cost V 1 base and J 11 bases, with 11 bases left between them. CDR3 sequence (DNA): TGTGCCAGCAGCTTAGACAGGGCGGAGGCTTTCTTT. This encodes CASSLDRAEAFF. Variable domain in full (rest from reference TRBV7-2 and TRBJ1-1): GAGVSQSPSNKVTEKGKDVELRCDPISGHTALYWYRQSLGQGLEFLIYFQGNSAPDKSGLPSDRFSAERTGGSVSTLTIQRTQQEDSAVYLCASSLDRAEAFFGQGTRLTVV.

This chain links TRBV6-6 with TRBJ1-4; tentative D call: TRBD1 (5 bases). V lost 7 bases and J 6 bases, leaving 21 bases between the germline ends. Germline values: CDR1 MNHNY, CDR2 SVGAGI (reference sequence). CDR3 size: 16 residues. Here the CDR3 reads CASKRRGQGRDEKLFF. The CDR3 nucleotides read TGTGCCAGCAAACGAAGGGGCCAAGGGCGCGATGAAAAACTGTTTTTT.

The rearrangement joins TRBV7-2 to TRBJ1-4; tentatively, D is TRBD1 (5 bases). The CDR3 length is 16 residues. Per germline, CDR1 SGHTA and CDR2 FQGNSA. V was cut by 1 base and J by 4 bases, with 13 bases left in between. CDR3 in DNA: TGTGCCAGCAGCTTAGGGGGACGGGAAGTTAATGAAAAACTGTTTTTT. This encodes CASSLGGREVNEKLFF.

The gene calls are TRBV12-3 or TRBV12-4 and TRBJ1-3; a possible D gene is TRBD1 (6 bases). With 7 bases removed from V and 6 bases from J, the gap between germline ends came to 16 bases. This CDR3 spans 14 amino acids. The CDR3 nucleotides are TGTGCCAGCAAAACCAGGGGCCCCGCAAACACCATATATTTT. Translating it yields CASKTRGPANTIYF.